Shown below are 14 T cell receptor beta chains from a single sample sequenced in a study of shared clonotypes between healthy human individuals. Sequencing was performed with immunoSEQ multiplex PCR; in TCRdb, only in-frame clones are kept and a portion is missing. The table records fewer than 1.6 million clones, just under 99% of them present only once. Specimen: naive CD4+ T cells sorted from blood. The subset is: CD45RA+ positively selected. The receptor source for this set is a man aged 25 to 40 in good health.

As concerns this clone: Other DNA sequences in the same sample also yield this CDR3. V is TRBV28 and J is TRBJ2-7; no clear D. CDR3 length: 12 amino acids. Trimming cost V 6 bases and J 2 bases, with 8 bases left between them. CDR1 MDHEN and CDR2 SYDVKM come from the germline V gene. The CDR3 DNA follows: TGTGCCAGCAGCCTATACCCCTACGAGCAGTACTTC. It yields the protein CASSLYPYEQYF. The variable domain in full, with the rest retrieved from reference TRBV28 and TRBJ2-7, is DVKVTQSSRYLVKRTGEKVFLECVQDMDHENMFWYRQDPGLGLRLIYFSYDVKMKEKGDIPEGYSVSREKKERFSLILESASTNQTSMYLCASSLYPYEQYFGPGTRLTVT.

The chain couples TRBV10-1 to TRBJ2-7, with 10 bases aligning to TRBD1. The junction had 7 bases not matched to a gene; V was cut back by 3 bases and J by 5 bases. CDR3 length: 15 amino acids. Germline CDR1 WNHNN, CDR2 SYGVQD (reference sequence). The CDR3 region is CASSDVTGGRDEQYF. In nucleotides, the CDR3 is TGCGCCAGCAGTGATGTGACAGGGGGCCGTGACGAGCAGTACTTC.

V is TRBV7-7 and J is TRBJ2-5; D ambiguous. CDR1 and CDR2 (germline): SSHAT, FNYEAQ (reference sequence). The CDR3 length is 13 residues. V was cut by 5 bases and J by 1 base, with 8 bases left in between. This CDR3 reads CASSPGLQETQYF. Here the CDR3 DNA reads TGTGCCAGCAGCCCGGGTCTCCAAGAGACCCAGTACTTC.

This CDR3 reads CASSLTGRQGNTGELFF. In nucleotides, the CDR3 is TGTGCCAGCAGCTTAACGGGGAGACAGGGGAACACCGGGGAGCTGTTTTTT. This chain joins TRBV7-3 and TRBJ2-2; 7 nucleotides line up with TRBD1. Germline-derived CDR1 and CDR2 are SGHTA and FQGTGA. The CDR3 spans 17 residues. V shed 0 bases and J 1 base; nucleotides not matched to a gene: 5.

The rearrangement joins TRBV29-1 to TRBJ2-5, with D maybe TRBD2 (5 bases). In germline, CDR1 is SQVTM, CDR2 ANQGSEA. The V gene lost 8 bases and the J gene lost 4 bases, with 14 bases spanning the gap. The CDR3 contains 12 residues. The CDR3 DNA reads TGCAGCTGGGTGGCTGCGGGAGAGACCCAGTACTTC. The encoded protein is CSWVAAGETQYF.

The CDR3 DNA sequence: TGTGCCAGCCTTCAGGGGGCTTCTGAAGCTTTCTTT. It translates to CASLQGASEAFF. The chain has TRBV6-6 and TRBJ1-1; 8 bases are shared with TRBD1. This CDR3 is built from 12 residues. Germline CDR1 is MNHNY and CDR2 is SVGAGI (reference sequence). V shed 8 bases, J shed 6 bases, and the junction held 5 bases outside the gene matches.

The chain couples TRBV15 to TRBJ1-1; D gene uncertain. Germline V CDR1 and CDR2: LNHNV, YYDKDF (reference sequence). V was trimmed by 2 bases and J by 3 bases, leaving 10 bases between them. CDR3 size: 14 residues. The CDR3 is CATSRKSRDTEAFF. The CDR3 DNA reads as TGTGCCACCAGCAGAAAAAGTAGGGACACTGAAGCTTTCTTT.

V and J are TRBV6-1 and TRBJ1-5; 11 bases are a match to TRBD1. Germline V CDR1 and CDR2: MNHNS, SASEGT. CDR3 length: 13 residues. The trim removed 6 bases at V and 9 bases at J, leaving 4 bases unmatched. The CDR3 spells CASRGDRGWPQHF. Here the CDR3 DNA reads TGTGCCAGCAGAGGGGACAGGGGGTGGCCCCAGCATTTT.

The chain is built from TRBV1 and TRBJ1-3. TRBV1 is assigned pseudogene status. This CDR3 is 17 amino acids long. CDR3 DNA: TGCACCAGCAGCCCGGGATCTACAGTGAACTCTGGAAACACCATATATTTT. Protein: CTSSPGSTVNSGNTIYF.

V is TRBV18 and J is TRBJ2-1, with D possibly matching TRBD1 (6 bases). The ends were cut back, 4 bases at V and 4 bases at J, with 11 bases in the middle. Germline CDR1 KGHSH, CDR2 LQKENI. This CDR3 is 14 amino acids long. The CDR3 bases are TGTGCCAGCTCACTCTCGACAGGTTACAATGAGCAGTTCTTC. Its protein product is CASSLSTGYNEQFF.

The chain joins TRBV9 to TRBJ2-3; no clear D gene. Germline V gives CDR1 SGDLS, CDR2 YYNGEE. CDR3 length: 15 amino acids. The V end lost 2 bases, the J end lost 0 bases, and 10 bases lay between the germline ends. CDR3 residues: CASSVRSSSTDTQYF. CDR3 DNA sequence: TGTGCCAGCAGCGTCAGGAGTTCTAGCACAGATACGCAGTATTTT.

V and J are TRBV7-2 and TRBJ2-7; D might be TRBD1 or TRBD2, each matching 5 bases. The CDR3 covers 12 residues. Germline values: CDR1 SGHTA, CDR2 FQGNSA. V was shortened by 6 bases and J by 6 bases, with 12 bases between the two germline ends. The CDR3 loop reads CASSSGPLEQYF. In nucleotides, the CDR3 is TGTGCCAGCAGTTCGGGACCGCTCGAGCAGTACTTC.

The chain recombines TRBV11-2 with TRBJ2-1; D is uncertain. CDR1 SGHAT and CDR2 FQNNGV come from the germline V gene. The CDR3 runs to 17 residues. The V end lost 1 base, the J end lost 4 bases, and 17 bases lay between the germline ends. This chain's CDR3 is CASSLVLSRQAYNEQFF. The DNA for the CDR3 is TGTGCCAGCAGCTTAGTTCTCAGCCGGCAAGCATACAATGAGCAGTTCTTC.

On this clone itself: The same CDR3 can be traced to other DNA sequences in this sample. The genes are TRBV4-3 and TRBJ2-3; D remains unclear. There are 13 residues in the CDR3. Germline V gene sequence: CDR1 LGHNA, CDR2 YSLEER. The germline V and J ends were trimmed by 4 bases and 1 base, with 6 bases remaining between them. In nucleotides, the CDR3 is TGCGCCAGCAGCCTCCGGGGCACAGATACGCAGTATTTT. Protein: CASSLRGTDTQYF.